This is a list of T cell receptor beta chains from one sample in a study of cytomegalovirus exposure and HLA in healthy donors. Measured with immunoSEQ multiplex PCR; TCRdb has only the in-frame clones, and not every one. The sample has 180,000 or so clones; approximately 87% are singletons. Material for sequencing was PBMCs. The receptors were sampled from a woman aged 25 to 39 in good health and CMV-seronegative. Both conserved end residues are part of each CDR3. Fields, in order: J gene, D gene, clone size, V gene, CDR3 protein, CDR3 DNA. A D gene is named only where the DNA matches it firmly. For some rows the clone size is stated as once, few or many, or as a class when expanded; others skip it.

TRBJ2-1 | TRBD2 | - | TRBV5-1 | CASSLAQGLGAGNEQFF | TGCGCCAGCAGCTTGGCCCAAGGCTTGGGAGCGGGGAATGAGCAGTTCTTC
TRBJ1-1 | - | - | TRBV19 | CASRQSGVTEAFF | TGTGCCAGTAGACAATCGGGGGTGACTGAAGCTTTCTTT
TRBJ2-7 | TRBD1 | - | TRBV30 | CAWKDRGTFEQYF | TGTGCCTGGAAGGACAGGGGAACCTTCGAGCAGTACTTC
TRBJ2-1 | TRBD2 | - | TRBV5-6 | CASSWPGAGGPGEQFF | TGTGCCAGCAGCTGGCCGGGAGCGGGGGGGCCGGGTGAGCAGTTCTTC
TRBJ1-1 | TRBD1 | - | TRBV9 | CASSEGGRGNTEAFF | TGTGCCAGCAGTGAAGGGGGCCGGGGGAACACTGAAGCTTTCTTT
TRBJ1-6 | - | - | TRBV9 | CASSVSAQWGSPLHF | TGTGCCAGCAGCGTATCGGCGCAGTGGGGCTCACCCCTCCACTTT
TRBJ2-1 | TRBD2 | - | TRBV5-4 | CASSPSGGAADEQFF | TGTGCCAGCAGCCCTAGCGGGGGGGCCGCCGATGAGCAGTTCTTC
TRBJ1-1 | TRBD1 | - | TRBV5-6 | CASSSFMTGDLEAFF | TGTGCCAGCAGCAGTTTTATGACAGGGGACCTTGAAGCTTTCTTT
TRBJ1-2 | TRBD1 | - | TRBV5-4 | CASSLLSGGIGYTF | TGTGCCAGCAGCCTTCTATCAGGGGGGATCGGCTACACCTTC
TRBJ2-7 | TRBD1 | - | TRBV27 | CASSFFRTGLGEQYF | TGTGCCAGCAGTTTCTTCAGGACAGGGTTGGGCGAGCAGTACTTC
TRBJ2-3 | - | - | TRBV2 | CAREGQPESTDTQYF | TGTGCCAGAGAAGGACAGCCCGAAAGCACAGATACGCAGTATTTT
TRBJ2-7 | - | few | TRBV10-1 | CASSGQDDYEQYF | TGCGCCAGCAGTGGACAGGATGACTACGAGCAGTACTTC
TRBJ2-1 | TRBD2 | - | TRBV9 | CASSVGAGGQFEQFF | TGTGCCAGCAGCGTAGGAGCGGGGGGGCAGTTTGAGCAGTTCTTC
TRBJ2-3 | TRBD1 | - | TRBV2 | CASSQGQGRTDTQYF | TGTGCCAGCAGCCAGGGACAGGGGAGGACAGATACGCAGTATTTT
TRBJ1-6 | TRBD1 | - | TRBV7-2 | CASSAGTGDNSPLHF | TGTGCCAGCAGCGCCGGGACAGGCGATAATTCACCCCTCCACTTT
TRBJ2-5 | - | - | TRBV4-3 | CASSQEGHGQLETQYF | TGCGCCAGCAGCCAAGAGGGGCACGGCCAGTTAGAGACCCAGTACTTC
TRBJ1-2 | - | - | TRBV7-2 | CASSPAYDHYGYTF | TGTGCCAGCAGCCCCGCCTATGATCACTATGGCTACACCTTC
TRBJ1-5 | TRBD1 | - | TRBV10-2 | CASRATGNGNQPQHF | TGCGCCAGCAGGGCGACAGGGAATGGCAATCAGCCCCAGCATTTT
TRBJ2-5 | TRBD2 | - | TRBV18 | CASSPREGKGETQYF | TGTGCCAGCTCACCCAGGGAGGGAAAGGGAGAGACCCAGTACTTC
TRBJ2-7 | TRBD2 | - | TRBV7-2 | CASSLSGASSYEQYF | TGTGCCAGCAGCTTAAGCGGGGCGAGCTCCTACGAGCAGTACTTC
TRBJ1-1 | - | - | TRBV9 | CASSFDGRGTEAFF | TGTGCCAGCAGCTTCGACGGGAGGGGCACTGAAGCTTTCTTT
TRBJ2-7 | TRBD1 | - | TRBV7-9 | CASSFIGTGAEEQYF | TGTGCCAGCAGCTTTATTGGGACAGGGGCAGAAGAGCAGTACTTC
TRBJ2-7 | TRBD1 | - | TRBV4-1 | CASSHSPGTGTYEQYF | TGCGCCAGCAGCCACTCCCCCGGGACAGGGACCTACGAGCAGTACTTC
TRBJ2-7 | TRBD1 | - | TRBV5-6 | CASSYRDRVLGQYF | TGTGCCAGCAGCTATCGGGACAGGGTGTTAGGGCAGTACTTC